What follows describes a single T cell receptor (beta chain). Its antigen is still unknown. This sample is drawn from a study of cytomegalovirus exposure and HLA in healthy donors. Study-wide results and caveats: Diagnosis of cytomegalovirus status made by the classifier reportedly showed high specificity and sensitivity. Subsequent analysis showed first-cohort TCR clusters tending to co-occur in some 110 validation repertoires. Associated with cytomegalovirus, according to the listing, were 150 to 200 TCR beta chains.

While the first cohort had around 700 subjects, the donors belonged to the separate validation cohort of about 120 subjects. Germline V gene lookup returns CDR1 SQVTM and CDR2 ANQGSEA. V dropped 0 bases and J dropped 5; count of bases not matched to a gene: 13. CDR3 length: 17 residues. Profiling relied on immunoSEQ multiplex PCR, and the TCRdb table lists in-frame clones only, not all of them. This table has more than 300,000 clones, 86% appearing once. The chain has TRBV29-1 and TRBJ2-1, with 7 bases matching TRBD1. Sequencing was done on a sample of PBMCs. This receptor was obtained from a woman younger than 30 in good health and CMV-seronegative. The CDR3: CSVEDLADRADHNEQFF. The DNA of the CDR3 is TGCAGCGTTGAAGATCTGGCCGACAGGGCGGACCACAATGAGCAGTTCTTC.